The 14 T cell receptor beta chains listed next were all sequenced from one sample in a study of metastatic and nonmetastatic thyroid tumors. TCRdb re-called the PCR reads through MiXCR. This sample has approximately 38,000 clones, with around 27% found just once. All patients were untreated before thyroid surgery. The sequenced sample consisted of blood. These receptors originate from a male donor with papillary thyroid cancer or a benign thyroid nodule (not recorded which). Some clones in this sample may be carry-over from other donors' samples.

This clone has just a few counts. V is TRBV19 and J is TRBJ2-2; D is possibly TRBD1 (6 bases). CDR1 is LNHDA and CDR2 is SQIVND in the germline V gene (reference sequence). This CDR3 is built from 13 residues. V gave up 2 bases and J gave up 6 bases, with 7 bases separating them. The CDR3 here is CASSIYRAGELFF. Here the CDR3 DNA reads TGTGCCAGTAGTATATACAGGGCCGGGGAGCTGTTTTTT.

This clone has a count of ten or more. The chain uses TRBV28 and TRBJ2-7, with 7 bases lining up with TRBD1. V dropped 1 base and J dropped 5; count of bases not matched to a gene: 5. Germline lookup yields CDR1 MDHEN and CDR2 SYDVKM. This CDR3 is built from 14 residues. CDR3 in DNA: TGTGCCAGCAGTTTATCATCAACAGGGGACGAGCAGTACTTC. Translation: CASSLSSTGDEQYF.

Notes on this clone: Other DNA sequences of this sample code for an identical CDR3. This sequence joins TRBV18 and TRBJ2-2; D is unresolved. This CDR3 contains 11 residues. CDR1 and CDR2 from the germline V gene are KGHSH and LQKENI. Trimming pared 3 bases from V and 4 bases from J, leaving 0 bases between. The CDR3 nucleotides are TGTGCCAGCTCACCCACCGGGGAGCTGTTTTTT. Translating gives CASSPTGELFF.

This clone was counted a few times. Given a much more abundant clone one base away, this may be a read error. The chain has TRBV27 and TRBJ1-5, with D perhaps TRBD1 (5 bases). The V gene's germline CDR1 is MNHEY and CDR2 SMNVEV (reference sequence). The CDR3 is made up of 14 amino acids. CDR3 sequence reads: CVSSLGAGTEPQHF. In nucleotides, the CDR3 is TGTGTCAGCAGTTTAGGGGCGGGGACGGAACCCCAGCATTTT.

There are a few counts of this clone. The chain links TRBV6-1 to TRBJ2-1; no reliable D call. Germline assignment: CDR1 MNHNS and CDR2 SASEGT. This CDR3 spans 16 amino acids. The V end lost 4 bases, the J end lost 4 bases, and 17 bases lay between the germline ends. The CDR3 protein is CASSGRYSEEYNEQFF. The CDR3 bases are TGTGCCAGCAGTGGAAGGTACTCAGAGGAATACAATGAGCAGTTCTTC.

CDR3 region: CASSIGLGHNYEQYF. CDR3 nucleotides: TGTGCCAGTAGTATCGGGCTGGGGCACAACTACGAGCAGTACTTC. The chain joins TRBV19 to TRBJ2-7; possible D gene TRBD1, 5 bases. Germline V gene lookup returns CDR1 LNHDA and CDR2 SQIVND (reference sequence). This CDR3 has 15 residues. V was cut by 3 bases and J by 3 bases, with 15 bases left in between.

V is TRBV6-1 and J is TRBJ1-5; D is ambiguous. This CDR3 has 15 amino acids. Deletions cut 2 bases from V and 1 base from J, with 9 bases between. Germline CDR1 MNHNS, CDR2 SASEGT. The CDR3 region is CASSEKRVSNQPQHF. CDR3 nucleotides: TGTGCCAGCAGTGAAAAAAGGGTGAGCAATCAGCCCCAGCATTTT.

By share, this clone counts as medium-sized (0.01 to 0.1%). This chain links TRBV20-1 with TRBJ2-1; 13 positions agree with TRBD2. Germline CDR1 DFQATT, CDR2 SNEGSKA (reference sequence). CDR3 length equals 15 residues. J was trimmed by 6 bases and V by 6 bases; bases with no gene match: 8. CDR3: CSAPETSGRINEQFF. The CDR3 bases are TGCAGTGCCCCTGAGACTAGCGGGAGGATCAATGAGCAGTTCTTC.

V and J are TRBV5-6 and TRBJ2-3; D call uncertain. V dropped 2 bases and J dropped 4 bases, with 5 bases sitting between them. Germline CDR1 and CDR2: SGHDT and YYEEEE. CDR3 length: 12 residues. The CDR3 protein is CASSFTADTQYF. DNA for the CDR3: TGTGCCAGCAGCTTTACGGCAGATACGCAGTATTTT.

The table lists this clone with a few counts. At one of its ends the junction is not consistent with the germline gene, which may arise from a read error. V is TRBV19 and J is TRBJ1-2, with unresolved D. This CDR3 region has 13 residues. Germline V CDR1 and CDR2: LNHDA, SQIVND (reference sequence). In DNA form, the CDR3 reads TGTGCCAGTATTGGTGTCGAGGACTATGTCTACACCTTC. Protein sequence: CASIGVEDYVYTF.

This clone was detected many times. The CDR3 region is CASSQRGLAGNTDTQYF. Written as DNA, the CDR3 is TGCGCCAGCAGCCAAAGGGGGCTAGCGGGAAACACAGATACGCAGTATTTT. V is TRBV4-1 and J is TRBJ2-3; 9 bases fit TRBD2. V gave up 2 bases and J gave up 2 bases; unmatched junction bases: 8. CDR3 length equals 17 residues. CDR1 and CDR2 (germline): MGHRA, YSYEKL.

At least ten counts were recorded for this clone. The chain joins TRBV27 to TRBJ1-4; 9 bases map to TRBD1. The CDR3 spans 20 residues. The V segment lost 4 bases and the J segment 4 bases; nucleotides outside the gene matches: 19. CDR1 and CDR2 from the germline V gene are MNHEY and SMNVEV (reference sequence). As DNA, the CDR3 is TGTGCCAGCAGTTCCCATCACAGGGGGCGTAGGAGCAGGAATAATGAAAAACTGTTTTTT. As protein: CASSSHHRGRRSRNNEKLFF.

This clone is categorized as medium-sized. The J gene is TRBJ2-7, the V gene TRBV20-1; 9 bases map to TRBD2. The CDR3 runs to 14 residues. Trimming took 3 bases from V and 6 from J; bases not matched to a gene: 9. The germline V gene encodes CDR1 DFQATT and CDR2 SNEGSKA (reference sequence). The CDR3 sequence: CSASSSGTAGEQYF. CDR3 nucleotide sequence: TGCAGTGCTAGCTCTAGCGGGACGGCGGGCGAGCAGTACTTC.

The chain uses TRBV3-1 and TRBJ1-2, with a weak D call TRBD1 (6 bases). CDR1 LGHDT and CDR2 YNNKEL come from the germline V gene (reference sequence). The CDR3 runs 14 residues. With 4 bases removed from V and 4 bases from J, the gap between germline ends came to 13 bases. The CDR3 here is CASSREGGRYGYTF. In nucleotides, the CDR3 is TGTGCCAGCAGCCGAGAGGGGGGTCGCTATGGCTACACCTTC.